The next 7 T cell receptor beta chains were all read from a single sample in a study of shared clonotypes between healthy human individuals (TCRdb year 2020). For the CD8 naive samples, CD45RO-negative cells were positively selected for CCR7, yielding a CD45RA+CCR7+ population from which TemRA cells were excluded. Libraries were made using the immunoSEQ multiplex PCR assay. TCRdb took over this immuneACCESS table, retaining in-frame rearrangements with V and J assigned. Such tables are incomplete; in checked studies, under half of the missing clones stem from an unresolved V gene, and the remainder is unexplained. The sample table contains about 2 million clones; only one count was recorded for about 95% of them. The top ten hold 0.95% to 1.5% of the sample. The sequenced sample consisted of naive CD8+ T cells sorted from blood. What this sample's cell subset or site label stands for: CD45RA+CCR7+. The source of these receptors is a man between 18 and 29 years old in good health.

This clone was counted a single time. J is TRBJ1-5 and V is TRBV7-8, with D hard to call. CDR1 is SGHVS and CDR2 is FQNEAQ in the germline V gene. V lost 4 bases, J lost 2 bases, and 12 bases lay in between. The CDR3 is made up of 15 amino acids. The CDR3, as DNA: TGTGCCAGCAGCTCGGACGGGCATGGCAATCAGCCCCAGCATTTT. This encodes CASSSDGHGNQPQHF.

This clone was seen only once. This sequence joins TRBV5-1 and TRBJ1-1; no clear D. The V end lost 0 bases, the J end lost 5 bases, and 20 bases lay between the germline ends. Germline assignment: CDR1 SGHRS and CDR2 YFSETQ. CDR3 length: 17 residues. The DNA for the CDR3 is TGCGCCAGCAGCTTGGATCGGCAGGCTCGGCAAGTGACTGAAGCTTTCTTT. Translation: CASSLDRQARQVTEAFF.

The chain links TRBV27 to TRBJ1-2, with a possible D match to TRBD1 (6 bases). Trimming took off 6 bases at V and 4 bases at J, with 12 bases between the two ends. The CDR3 is 13 residues long. The germline V gene encodes CDR1 MNHEY and CDR2 SMNVEV (reference sequence). This CDR3 is CASSPDSAYGYTF. In DNA form, the CDR3 reads TGTGCCAGCAGCCCGGACAGTGCCTATGGCTACACCTTC.

The V gene is TRBV27, the J gene TRBJ2-7, with unresolved D. CDR1 and CDR2 (germline): MNHEY, SMNVEV (reference sequence). This CDR3 has 12 amino acids. Between the trimmed V and J ends, which lost 8 bases and 5 bases, there was a span of 13 bases. CDR3 loop: CASASGYDEQYF. The CDR3 region has the DNA TGTGCCAGCGCGTCAGGATACGACGAGCAGTACTTC.

The chain uses TRBV2 and TRBJ1-4, with 7 positions matching TRBD1. The CDR3 contains 14 residues. V dropped 6 bases and J dropped 6; count of bases not matched to a gene: 7. Germline CDR1 reads SNHLY; CDR2 reads FYNNEI. CDR3 nucleotide sequence: TGTGCCAGCAGCCCTCCGGGACAGCATGAAAAACTGTTTTTT. Amino acids: CASSPPGQHEKLFF.

The gene calls are TRBV9 and TRBJ2-5, with TRBD1 matching 11 bases. Germline assignment: CDR1 SGDLS and CDR2 YYNGEE. Trimming removed 0 bases from V and 5 bases from J; junction bases left unmatched: 3. The length of the CDR3 is 15 residues. CDR3 sequence: CASSVEGDRGETQYF. The CDR3 nucleotides read TGTGCCAGCAGCGTAGAAGGGGACAGGGGGGAGACCCAGTACTTC.

The CDR3, as DNA: TGTGCCATCAGTGAGTCGATCCAGGGGGCGGACGAGCAGTACTTC. Translated, it gives CAISESIQGADEQYF. The V call is TRBV10-3, the J call TRBJ2-7; 8 nucleotides line up with TRBD1. J lost 5 bases, V lost 0 bases, and 6 bases had no gene match. The CDR3 contains 15 residues. CDR1 is ENHRY, CDR2 SYGVKD, per germline.